This T cell receptor beta chain was recovered during a study of blood T cell repertoires in COVID-19. This CDR3 contains 14 residues. The V end lost 1 base, the J end lost 4 bases, and 9 bases lay between the germline ends. The germline CDR1 and CDR2 sequences are SGDLS and YYNGEE. Sequenced by immunoSEQ multiplex PCR; TCRdb stores in-frame clones only, minus some. The sample consists of roughly 100,000 clones, roughly 90% of them appearing once. The sequenced sample consisted of peripheral blood. The chain recombines TRBV9 with TRBJ1-5; D ambiguous. The clonotype comes from a woman aged 55 to 70 with acute or convalescent COVID-19. CDR3 loop: CASSVHWENQPQHF. The CDR3 region has the DNA TGTGCCAGCAGCGTACACTGGGAGAATCAGCCCCAGCATTTT.